The sample holds one count of the clone carrying this TCR beta chain. The J segment lost 8 bases and the V segment lost 6 bases, leaving 12 bases of the junction unmatched. CDR1 and CDR2 from the germline V gene are MNHNS and SASEGT. The CDR3 contains 14 residues. This sample is part of a study of cytomegalovirus exposure and HLA in healthy donors. The PCR used 60 Vbeta and 13 Jbeta primers. Method: immunoSEQ multiplex PCR; TCRdb's copy keeps in-frame clones and lacks some. The sample yields approximately 88,000 clones, more than 60% seen once. The sample consisted of PBMCs. The receptor's source is a man younger than 35 in good health and CMV-seropositive. The chain is built from TRBV6-1 and TRBJ1-1; 7 nucleotides line up with TRBD1. CDR3 region: CASSLDRVREEAFF. The CDR3, as DNA: TGTGCCAGCAGCCTCGACAGGGTCAGAGAGGAAGCTTTCTTT.